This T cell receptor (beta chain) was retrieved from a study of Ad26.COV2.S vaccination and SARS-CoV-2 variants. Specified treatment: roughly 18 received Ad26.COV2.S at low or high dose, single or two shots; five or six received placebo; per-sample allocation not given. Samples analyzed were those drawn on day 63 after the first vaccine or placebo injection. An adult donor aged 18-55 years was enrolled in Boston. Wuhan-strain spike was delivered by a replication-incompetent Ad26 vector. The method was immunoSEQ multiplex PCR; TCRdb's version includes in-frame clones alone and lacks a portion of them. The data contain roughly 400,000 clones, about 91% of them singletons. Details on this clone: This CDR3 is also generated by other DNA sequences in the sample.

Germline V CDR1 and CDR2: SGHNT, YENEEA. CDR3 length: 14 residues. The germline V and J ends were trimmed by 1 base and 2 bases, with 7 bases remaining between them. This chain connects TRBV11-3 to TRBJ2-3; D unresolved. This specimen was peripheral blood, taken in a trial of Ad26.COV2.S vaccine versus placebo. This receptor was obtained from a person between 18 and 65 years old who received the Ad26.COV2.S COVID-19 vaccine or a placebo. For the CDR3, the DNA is TGTGCCAGCAGCTTAGGGCGGACCACAGATACGCAGTATTTT. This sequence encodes CASSLGRTTDTQYF. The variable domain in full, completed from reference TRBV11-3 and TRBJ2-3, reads EAGVVQSPRYKIIEKKQPVAFWCNPISGHNTLYWYLQNLGQGPELLIRYENEEAVDDSQLPKDRFSAERLKGVDSTLKIQPAELGDSAVYLCASSLGRTTDTQYFGPGTRLTVL.